These 17 T cell receptor beta chains originate from one sample sequenced in a study of shared clonotypes between healthy human individuals. The protocol was immunoSEQ multiplex PCR, while the TCRdb copy is restricted to in-frame clones and leaves out a portion. The table has some 350,000 clones, around two thirds seen once. Sequenced input: memory CD4+ T cells sorted from blood. Documented subset: CD45RA-negative fraction. The receptor source for this set is a man aged 25 to 40 in good health.

The chain joins TRBV9 to TRBJ2-2; D is undetermined. The CDR3 spans 12 residues. The germline V and J ends were trimmed by 3 bases and 6 bases, with 6 bases remaining between them. Germline V CDR1 and CDR2: SGDLS, YYNGEE. Written as DNA, the CDR3 is TGTGCCAGCAGCGCCGATTCCGGGGAGCTGTTTTTT. Residues: CASSADSGELFF.

The rearrangement uses TRBV2 and TRBJ1-2; 9 bases are shared with TRBD1. CDR1 and CDR2 (germline): SNHLY, FYNNEI. The CDR3 consists of 14 residues. With V trimmed by 6 bases and J by 7 bases, 9 bases remained unmatched. CDR3 nucleotides: TGTGCCAGCAGCCGAGTCCGACAGGGGGGTGGCTACACCTTC. This encodes CASSRVRQGGGYTF. Supplemented by reference TRBV2 and TRBJ1-2, the full variable domain reads EPEVTQTPSHQVTQMGQEVILRCVPISNHLYFYWYRQILGQKVEFLVSFYNNEISEKSEIFDDQFSVERPDGSNFTLKIRSTKLEDSAMYFCASSRVRQGGGYTFGSGTRLTVV.

This clone appeared once. The J gene is TRBJ1-2, the V gene TRBV5-1, with 10 bases identical to TRBD1. The CDR3 runs to 14 residues. Trimming at V came to 5 bases and at J to 7 bases, leaving 8 bases not matched to a gene. The germline gives CDR1 SGHRS, CDR2 YFSETQ. CDR3 region: CASRATGGVIGYTF. The CDR3 DNA is TGCGCCAGCAGAGCGACAGGGGGCGTTATTGGCTACACCTTC.

The chain carries TRBV18 and TRBJ2-4, with TRBD1 matching 12 bases. V shed 8 bases and J 6 bases; nucleotides not matched to a gene: 8. CDR3 length equals 15 residues. Germline V CDR1 and CDR2: KGHSH, LQKENI. The CDR3 sequence is CASRDRGQGRNIQYF. CDR3 sequence (DNA): TGTGCCAGCAGGGACAGGGGGCAAGGGAGAAACATTCAGTACTTC.

The chain has TRBV13 and TRBJ1-1, with D hard to call. CDR1 is PRHDT, CDR2 FYEKMQ, per germline (reference sequence). There are 13 residues in the CDR3. The V gene lost 4 bases and the J gene lost 4 bases, with 10 bases spanning the gap. CDR3 DNA: TGTGCCAGCAGCTCCTTTGTGGCCACTGAAGCTTTCTTT. It is translated as CASSSFVATEAFF.

The chain uses TRBV14 and TRBJ1-1; D is undetermined. There are 14 residues in the CDR3. V was cut by 2 bases and J by 6 bases, with 13 bases left in between. Germline CDR1 reads SGHDN; CDR2 reads FVKESK. The CDR3 region has the DNA TGTGCCAGCAGCCAACGGTTGCCAGGTTCTGAAGCTTTCTTT. Protein: CASSQRLPGSEAFF.

This sequence joins TRBV10-2 and TRBJ1-2, with 8 bases identical to TRBD1. The CDR3 has 14 residues. With 6 bases clipped from V and 3 bases from J, the junction kept 6 bases outside the gene matches. Germline CDR1 is WSHSY and CDR2 is SAAADI. For the CDR3, the DNA is TGCGCCAGCAGGGACAGGGCTTGGGACTATGGCTACACCTTC. It yields the protein CASRDRAWDYGYTF.

The chain joins TRBV6-5 to TRBJ1-1; maybe TRBD1 (5 bases). Germline-derived CDR1 and CDR2 are MNHEY and SVGAGI. The CDR3 is 13 residues long. Trimming removed 0 bases from V and 6 bases from J, with 8 bases in between. The CDR3 DNA sequence: TGTGCCAGCAGTTACTCGCGGGGGTCTGAAGCTTTCTTT. Its protein is CASSYSRGSEAFF.

The gene calls are TRBV5-1 and TRBJ1-2, with D possibly matching TRBD1 (5 bases). V was cut by 0 bases and J by 4 bases, with 16 bases left in between. Germline CDR1 SGHRS, CDR2 YFSETQ. This CDR3 spans 16 amino acids. The CDR3 sequence: CASSLEPGGTAYGYTF. CDR3 DNA: TGCGCCAGCAGCTTGGAACCTGGCGGGACGGCCTATGGCTACACCTTC.

The CDR3 nucleotides read TGTGCCAGCAGTCCTGACCTAGGGCCAGAGACCCAGTACTTC. Translating gives CASSPDLGPETQYF. The V call is TRBV2, the J call TRBJ2-5; no clear D gene. The CDR3 has 14 amino acids. V was shortened by 5 bases and J by 4 bases, with 14 bases between the two germline ends. Germline V gives CDR1 SNHLY, CDR2 FYNNEI.

V and J are TRBV7-9 and TRBJ1-1, with 9 bases matching TRBD1. Germline lookup yields CDR1 SEHNR and CDR2 FQNEAQ (reference sequence). The J segment lost 6 bases and the V segment lost 7 bases, leaving 12 bases of the junction unmatched. CDR3 size: 15 residues. The CDR3 sequence: CASNFPGQGFSEAFF. The DNA for the CDR3 is TGTGCCAGCAACTTTCCGGGACAGGGATTTTCTGAAGCTTTCTTT.

V usage is TRBV30 and J usage is TRBJ2-4; weak D call: TRBD1 (6 bases). Trimming shortened V by 0 bases and J by 0 bases, and 12 bases separated the two germline ends. This CDR3 spans 16 amino acids. In germline, CDR1 is GTSNPN, CDR2 SVGIG (reference sequence). The CDR3: CAWSVLGRGAKNIQYF. CDR3 nucleotides: TGTGCCTGGAGTGTACTTGGCAGGGGAGCCAAAAACATTCAGTACTTC. The whole variable domain, remainder taken from reference TRBV30 and TRBJ2-4, is SQTIHQWPATLVQPVGSPLSLECTVEGTSNPNLYWYRQAAGRGLQLLFYSVGIGQISSEVPQNLSASRPQDRQFILSSKKLLLSDSGFYLCAWSVLGRGAKNIQYFGAGTRLSVL.

J is TRBJ1-4 and V is TRBV11-3, with D perhaps TRBD1 (5 bases). The V and J ends lost 5 bases and 6 bases respectively, with 16 bases between them. The CDR3 extends over 15 amino acids. Germline V gives CDR1 SGHNT, CDR2 YENEEA. CDR3 residues: CASSQGTASDEKLFF. The CDR3 DNA reads TGTGCCAGCAGCCAAGGGACGGCGTCGGATGAAAAACTGTTTTTT.

The chain links TRBV18 to TRBJ2-1; the match to TRBD2 covers 8 bases. There are 16 residues in the CDR3. Trimming took 1 base from V and 5 from J; bases not matched to a gene: 7. The germline V gene encodes CDR1 KGHSH and CDR2 LQKENI. CDR3 DNA: TGTGCCAGCTCACCACTGGCAGCGGGAGTCGACAATGAGCAGTTCTTC. Its protein product is CASSPLAAGVDNEQFF.

This clone has just one count. V usage is TRBV2 and J usage is TRBJ2-1; D is undetermined. V was pared by 5 bases and J by 9 bases, with 11 bases between. The CDR3 runs 12 residues. The V gene's germline CDR1 is SNHLY and CDR2 FYNNEI. For the CDR3, the DNA is TGTGCCAGCAGTAGAATCGCAGTTGAGCAGTTCTTC. This gives the protein CASSRIAVEQFF.

Comments on this clone: Distinct nucleotide sequences in the sample also encode this CDR3. This chain uses TRBV7-8 with TRBJ2-2, with D uncertain. V lost 3 bases and J lost 4, with 3 bases in between. The CDR3 has 12 residues. Germline CDR1 reads SGHVS; CDR2 reads FQNEAQ. In DNA form, the CDR3 reads TGTGCCAGCAGCTTGGGCACCGGGGAGCTGTTTTTT. Translating it yields CASSLGTGELFF.

This sequence joins TRBV5-1 and TRBJ2-7; TRBD2 agrees at 11 bases. V gave up 0 bases and J gave up 6 bases; unmatched junction bases: 14. There are 18 residues in the CDR3. Germline V gives CDR1 SGHRS, CDR2 YFSETQ. The CDR3 nucleotides are TGCGCCAGCAGCTTGGGCGGTAGCGGGAGGGCCCTTATCGGCGAGCAGTACTTC. Translated: CASSLGGSGRALIGEQYF.